Sequencing of this TCR beta chain was carried out in a study of T-cell reconstitution after alpha-beta-depleted transplantation in children. CDR3 length: 13 residues. CDR1 SQVTM and CDR2 ANQGSEA come from the germline V gene. Trimming took 6 bases from V and 3 from J; bases not matched to a gene: 7. The authors prepared the TCRbeta library with unique molecular identifiers. Via MiXCR, TCRdb re-called the PCR reads, giving one row per CDR3 protein. The sample includes 500,000 to 600,000 distinct CDR3 sequences, 27% of them seen just once. This TCR was sampled from a boy under two years old with Wiskott-Aldrich syndrome, due to receive a stem cell transplant. This specimen consisted of PBMCs, obtained before TCRalphabeta/CD19-depleted stem cell transplant. The chain carries TRBV29-1 and TRBJ2-7, with 8 bases matching TRBD1. CDR3 DNA: TGCAGCGTGTCTGGGGACAGGCTCTACGAGCAGTACTTC. This translates into CSVSGDRLYEQYF.